A selection of T cell receptor beta chains follows, all from one sample in a study of blood T cells in healthy people across ages. In TCRdb, the 5' RACE reads were re-called with MiXCR into one record per CDR3 protein. This sample has around 1.7 million distinct CDR3 sequences, with roughly 27% found just once. Material: blood. The receptors originated from a woman in her 30s in good health. CDR3s include the opening cysteine and the closing phenylalanine or tryptophan. A D gene is named only where the DNA matches it firmly. Only some rows state a clone size, as once, few, many or a class for expanded clones.

v_call	j_call	d_call	clone_size	cdr3_nt	cdr3_aa
TRBV4-3	TRBJ1-2	.	few	TGCGCCAGCAGCCAAGAGTGGGAGGACTATGGCTACACCTTC	CASSQEWEDYGYTF
TRBV2	TRBJ1-6	.	.	TGTGCCAGCAGTGAGTGGCAGGGCGGCTCACCCCTCCACTTT	CASSEWQGGSPLHF
TRBV6-2/TRBV6-3	TRBJ1-2	.	.	TGTGCCAGCAGGACCCCGCATGGCTACACCTTC	CASRTPHGYTF
TRBV5-1	TRBJ1-2	.	once	TGCGCCAGCAGGGACGAAGATCTGATAGGGGGCTACACCTTC	CASRDEDLIGGYTF
TRBV20-1	TRBJ2-4	TRBD1	many	TGCAGTGCCCGGACGACAGGGGGCAAAAACATTCAGTACTTC	CSARTTGGKNIQYF
TRBV5-1	TRBJ1-2	.	.	TGCGCCAGCAGCTTGGCGCCCGATTACTATGGCTACACCTTC	CASSLAPDYYGYTF
TRBV9	TRBJ1-5	.	.	TGTGCCAGCAGCGTAGCGGGGGAAACTATTAATCAGCCCCAGCATTTT	CASSVAGETINQPQHF
TRBV7-2	TRBJ2-1	TRBD2	.	TGTGCCAGCAGCGCCGGGGAGGGAGGCGAGCAGTTCTTC	CASSAGEGGEQFF
TRBV20-1	TRBJ1-1	.	.	TGCAGTGCTAGTTCGGGGTCTGAAGCTTTCTTT	CSASSGSEAFF
TRBV29-1	TRBJ1-4	TRBD1	.	TGCAGCGTTGAAACCGGGACAGGGGAAGGCGAAAAACTGTTTTTT	CSVETGTGEGEKLFF
TRBV20-1	TRBJ2-7	TRBD2	.	TGCAGTGCTAGGGCTAGCGGGAGGTGGGGACCCGAGGGCTACGAGCAGTACTTC	CSARASGRWGPEGYEQYF
TRBV28	TRBJ2-7	.	few	TGTGCCAGCAGACCCAGCAACAGGGTCTCCTACGAGCAGTACTTC	CASRPSNRVSYEQYF
TRBV29-1	TRBJ2-1	.	many	TGCAGCGTTGCGAGACCAAACCCCATCTACAATGAGCAGTTCTTC	CSVARPNPIYNEQFF
TRBV7-9	TRBJ2-7	.	.	TGTGCCAGCAGCTTCACCCTTTTCTCCTACGAGCAGTACTTC	CASSFTLFSYEQYF
TRBV7-2	TRBJ1-2	.	few	TGTGCCAGCAGCTTAACGGGGCTTGTCTATGGCTACACCTTC	CASSLTGLVYGYTF
TRBV12-3/TRBV12-4	TRBJ1-1	.	.	TGTGCCAGCAAAAAGCAGACAGTGGCTGAAAAAGCTTTCTTT	CASKKQTVAEKAFF
TRBV7-2	TRBJ2-3	.	.	TGTGCCAGCAGCTTAGAAATCCCAGATACGCAGTATTTT	CASSLEIPDTQYF